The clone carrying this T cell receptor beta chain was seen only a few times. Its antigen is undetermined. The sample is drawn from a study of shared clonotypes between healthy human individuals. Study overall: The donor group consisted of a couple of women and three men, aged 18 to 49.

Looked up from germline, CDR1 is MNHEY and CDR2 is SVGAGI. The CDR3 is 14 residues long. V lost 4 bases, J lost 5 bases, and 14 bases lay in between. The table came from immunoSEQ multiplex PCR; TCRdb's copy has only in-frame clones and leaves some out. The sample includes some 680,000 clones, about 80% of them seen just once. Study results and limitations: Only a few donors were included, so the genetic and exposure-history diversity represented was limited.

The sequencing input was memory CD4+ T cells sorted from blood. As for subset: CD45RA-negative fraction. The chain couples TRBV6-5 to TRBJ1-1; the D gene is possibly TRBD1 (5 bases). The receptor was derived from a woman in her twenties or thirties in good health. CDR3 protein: CASSSALGTTEAFF. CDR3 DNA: TGTGCCAGCAGTTCCGCGCTAGGGACGACTGAAGCTTTCTTT.